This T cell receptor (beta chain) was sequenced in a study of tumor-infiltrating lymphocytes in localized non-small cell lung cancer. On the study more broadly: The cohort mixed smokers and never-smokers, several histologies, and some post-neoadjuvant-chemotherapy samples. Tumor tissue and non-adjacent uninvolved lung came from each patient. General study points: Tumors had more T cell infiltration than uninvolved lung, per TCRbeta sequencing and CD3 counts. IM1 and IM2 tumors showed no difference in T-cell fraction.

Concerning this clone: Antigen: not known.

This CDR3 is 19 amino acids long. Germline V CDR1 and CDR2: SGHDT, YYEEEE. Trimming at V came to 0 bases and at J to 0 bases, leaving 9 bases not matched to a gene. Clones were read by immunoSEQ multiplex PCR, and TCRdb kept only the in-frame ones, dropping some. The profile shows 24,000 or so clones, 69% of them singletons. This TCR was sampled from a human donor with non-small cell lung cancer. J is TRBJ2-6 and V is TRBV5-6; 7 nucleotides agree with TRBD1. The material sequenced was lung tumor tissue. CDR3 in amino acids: CASSLEPGQWSSGANVLTF. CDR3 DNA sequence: TGTGCCAGCAGCTTGGAACCGGGACAGTGGAGCTCTGGGGCCAACGTCCTGACTTTC.